This T cell receptor beta chain was obtained from a study of blood T cell repertoires in COVID-19. The wider study: Material from acute and convalescent COVID-19 was sourced from the United States, Italy and Spain.

V was trimmed by 2 bases and J by 5 bases, leaving 7 bases between them. This CDR3 is 12 amino acids long. Germline loops: CDR1 SQVTM, CDR2 ANQGSEA. This clone was seen only a few times. The assay was immunoSEQ multiplex PCR, and TCRdb's table has in-frame clones only and misses some. The repertoire has more than 300,000 clones, roughly 86% of them found once; the top ten carry approximately 1.8%. The source is a young woman with COVID-19, enrolled during active disease. Sequencing was carried out using peripheral blood. The V call is TRBV29-1, the J call TRBJ1-3; possible D gene TRBD1, 5 bases. Here the CDR3 DNA reads TGCAGCGTTGAAACGGACAGAAACACCATATATTTT. Its protein product is CSVETDRNTIYF.